This TCR beta chain was retrieved from a study of cytomegalovirus exposure and HLA in healthy donors. Study observations and caveats: From TCR beta sequences, most subjects' HLA-A and HLA-B alleles were reportedly predicted accurately.

In this sample, this clone turned up a few times. Its antigen is unidentified. The CDR3 is 16 amino acids. Germline assignment: CDR1 KGHSH and CDR2 LQKENI. J was trimmed by 1 base and V by 4 bases; bases with no gene match: 5. PCR was performed using 60 Vbeta and 13 Jbeta primers. Sequencing used immunoSEQ multiplex PCR; TCRdb keeps in-frame clones, though not all of them. Of 150,000 to 200,000 clones listed, over 60% were seen once; the top ten hold 2% to 2.5%. The sequenced sample consisted of PBMCs. This chain joins TRBV18 and TRBJ1-5, with TRBD1 matching over 9 bases. This receptor was taken from a woman between 50 and 59 years old in good health and CMV-seronegative. This CDR3 is CASSHRGRESNQPQHF. The CDR3 nucleotides are TGTGCCAGCTCACACAGGGGGCGCGAAAGCAATCAGCCCCAGCATTTT.